A single sample is the source of the 31 T cell receptor beta chains below, sequenced in a study of T cells after yellow fever vaccination (dated by TCRdb to between 2018 and 2021). Library creation used 5' RACE. The sequencing machine was an Illumina HiSeq 2500. Through fastp at Q25 and MiXCR, TCRdb rebuilt clones from the public reads, retaining in-frame beta chains. Records with the same CDR3 protein are collapsed into one entry carrying the most frequent genes and DNA. Within this sample are 400,000 or so distinct CDR3 sequences, with roughly 6.2% of them counted one time only. The top ten clones comprise approximately 16% of the sample. What the treatment or condition label conveys for this sample: live attenuated yellow fever vaccine strain. Material: PBMCs, obtained 5 days after the yellow fever booster vaccination. Receptors originate from a man younger than 40 who received the YFV17D yellow fever vaccine.

J is TRBJ2-4 and V is TRBV5-4; the D gene is possibly TRBD2 (6 bases). The CDR3 sequence is 15 residues long. The V and J ends lost 1 base and 12 bases respectively, with 20 bases between them. CDR1 SGHNT and CDR2 YYREEE come from the germline V gene (reference sequence). The CDR3 protein is CASSLYGGRAPGQYF. CDR3 nucleotides: TGTGCCAGCAGCTTGTACGGGGGTCGGGCCCCGGGTCAGTACTTC.

This clonotype appeared a few times. V usage is TRBV20-1 and J usage is TRBJ1-2; 10 bases align to TRBD1. In germline, CDR1 is DFQATT, CDR2 SNEGSKA (reference sequence). J gave up 5 bases and V 3 bases, and 6 bases lay outside the gene matches. The CDR3 spans 14 residues. The chain's CDR3 is CSASGDRGGYGYTF. The CDR3 region has the DNA TGCAGTGCTAGTGGGGACAGGGGTGGTTATGGCTACACCTTC.

The chain carries TRBV20-1 and TRBJ2-3, with D perhaps TRBD1 (6 bases). V was trimmed by 1 base and J by 2 bases, leaving 13 bases between them. The germline V gene has CDR1 DFQATT and CDR2 SNEGSKA (reference sequence). This CDR3 comprises 15 residues. The CDR3 bases are TGCAGTGCTAGAGCCCCGGACAGAATCACAGATACGCAGTATTTT. It specifies CSARAPDRITDTQYF.

V gene TRBV20-1 combines with J gene TRBJ1-5; maybe TRBD1 (6 bases). There are 13 residues in the CDR3. Germline V gene data show CDR1 as DFQATT and CDR2 as SNEGSKA (reference sequence). Between the trimmed V and J ends, which lost 3 bases and 11 bases, there was a span of 17 bases. This CDR3 reads CSASSTGSSAQHF. CDR3 DNA: TGCAGTGCTAGCAGCACAGGGAGTTCAGCCCAGCATTTT.

This clonotype was found many times. V usage is TRBV5-5 and J usage is TRBJ2-7; 10 nucleotides agree with TRBD1. Germline trimming cut 5 bases from V and 7 bases from J; bases unmatched to any gene: 9. The CDR3 totals 14 residues. In germline, CDR1 is SGHKS, CDR2 YYEKEE (reference sequence). The chain's CDR3 is CASSPDRGTREQYF. The CDR3 DNA sequence: TGTGCCAGCAGTCCGGACAGGGGGACGCGAGAGCAGTACTTC.

This clonotype was picked up a small number of times. V gene TRBV7-2 combines with J gene TRBJ2-1, with 12 bases identical to TRBD2. In germline, CDR1 is SGHTA, CDR2 FQGNSA. This CDR3 has 15 amino acids. Trimming at V came to 3 bases and at J to 9 bases, leaving 6 bases not matched to a gene. The CDR3 loop is CASSLRLAGVGEQFF. CDR3 bases: TGTGCCAGCAGCTTGAGACTAGCGGGAGTCGGTGAGCAGTTCTTC. The full variable domain, rest sourced from reference TRBV7-2 and TRBJ2-1, is GAGVSQSPSNKVTEKGKDVELRCDPISGHTALYWYRQSLGQGLEFLIYFQGNSAPDKSGLPSDRFSAERTGGSVSTLTIQRTQQEDSAVYLCASSLRLAGVGEQFFGPGTRLTVL.

This clonotype was seen a handful of times. This sequence joins TRBV10-2 and TRBJ2-2, with unresolved D. The CDR3 is 16 amino acids. V was trimmed by 2 bases and J by 3 bases, leaving 13 bases between them. CDR1 is WSHSY and CDR2 is SAAADI in the germline V gene. The CDR3: CASSEVRQLYTGELFF. In DNA form, the CDR3 reads TGCGCCAGCAGTGAGGTTCGGCAGTTATACACCGGGGAGCTGTTTTTT.

This clonotype was observed a few times. The chain uses TRBV28 and TRBJ2-7; D assignment may be TRBD1 or TRBD2 (7 bases each). With 8 bases removed from V and 6 bases from J, the gap between germline ends came to 17 bases. This CDR3 has 13 amino acids. The V gene's germline CDR1 is MDHEN and CDR2 SYDVKM. CDR3 DNA: TGTGCCAGCGGGGGGGGACAGATTTTCGAGCAGTACTTC. Translated, it gives CASGGGQIFEQYF.

This clonotype appeared many times. The chain employs TRBV30 and TRBJ2-5, with TRBD2 as a possible D gene (5 bases). This CDR3 spans 13 amino acids. V lost 2 bases to trimming and J lost 3 bases, with 10 bases between them. Germline V lookup: CDR1 GTSNPN, CDR2 SVGIG (reference sequence). As DNA, the CDR3 is TGTGCCTGGAGTTATCAAGCGGAAGAGACCCAGTACTTC. The encoded protein is CAWSYQAEETQYF.

This clonotype showed up many times. The V call is TRBV20-1, the J call TRBJ2-2, with 7 nucleotides matching TRBD1. J lost 4 bases, V lost 6 bases, and 8 bases had no gene match. The germline V gene encodes CDR1 DFQATT and CDR2 SNEGSKA (reference sequence). CDR3 length equals 14 residues. CDR3 DNA sequence: TGCAGTGCCTACGACAGGGAAACCACCGGGGAGCTGTTTTTT. Amino acid sequence: CSAYDRETTGELFF.

The sample holds many counts of this clonotype. The rearrangement links TRBV20-1 to TRBJ2-2; no definite D call. The V and J ends lost 3 bases and 0 bases respectively, with 5 bases between them. This CDR3 region has 13 residues. Germline V lookup: CDR1 DFQATT, CDR2 SNEGSKA (reference sequence). In DNA, the CDR3 is TGCAGTGCTAGTCCCACGAACACCGGGGAGCTGTTTTTT. Its protein is CSASPTNTGELFF.

This clonotype was seen many times. The chain combines TRBV27 with TRBJ2-7; TRBD2 might be the D (5 bases). V was shortened by 3 bases and J by 2 bases, with 11 bases between the two germline ends. CDR1 is MNHEY, CDR2 SMNVEV, per germline (reference sequence). This CDR3 has 14 amino acids. The CDR3 nucleotides are TGTGCCAGCAGTTTTTCGGGGAGTACCTACGAGCAGTACTTC. Encoded protein: CASSFSGSTYEQYF.

In its sample, this clonotype was seen many times. This chain uses TRBV20-1 with TRBJ2-1; D is ambiguous. The V end lost 6 bases, the J end lost 4 bases, and 10 bases lay between the germline ends. This CDR3 has 12 residues. CDR1 DFQATT and CDR2 SNEGSKA come from the germline V gene (reference sequence). CDR3 sequence (DNA): TGCAGTGCCCGGACGGATTACAATGAGCAGTTCTTC. It translates to CSARTDYNEQFF.

This clonotype was observed at least ten times. This sequence joins TRBV29-1 and TRBJ2-4, with TRBD2 matching over 9 bases. The CDR3 spans 17 residues. V shed 1 base, J shed 6 bases, and the junction held 13 bases outside the gene matches. Germline V gene data show CDR1 as SQVTM and CDR2 as ANQGSEA. The CDR3 sequence is CSVEASRASGTINIQYF. The CDR3 nucleotides are TGCAGCGTTGAAGCGAGTAGGGCTAGCGGGACGATAAACATTCAGTACTTC.

There are many counts of this clonotype. This sequence joins TRBV5-1 and TRBJ1-5; D remains unclear. The germline CDR1 and CDR2 sequences are SGHRS and YFSETQ. With 0 bases removed from V and 5 bases from J, the gap between germline ends came to 18 bases. This CDR3 spans 17 amino acids. CDR3 sequence (DNA): TGCGCCAGCAGCTTGGGGGCCAGAAATGAACCCGATCAGCCCCAGCATTTT. It codes for CASSLGARNEPDQPQHF.

This clonotype showed up many times. The chain is built from TRBV12-3 or TRBV12-4 and TRBJ2-1; D ambiguous. The CDR3 loop spans 12 amino acids. Deletions cut 6 bases from V and 5 bases from J, with 8 bases between. The chain's CDR3 is CASSPFNNEQFF. DNA of the CDR3: TGTGCCAGCAGCCCGTTCAACAATGAGCAGTTCTTC.

This clonotype was picked up many times. The chain combines TRBV10-2 with TRBJ1-5; D unclear. The CDR3 consists of 14 residues. Germline V gene data show CDR1 as WSHSY and CDR2 as SAAADI. V was shortened by 5 bases and J by 0 bases, with 8 bases between the two germline ends. This CDR3 is CASSSFDSNQPQHF. The DNA for the CDR3 is TGCGCCAGCAGTAGCTTTGATAGCAATCAGCCCCAGCATTTT.

This clonotype came up many times. This chain connects TRBV7-2 to TRBJ1-5; 7 nucleotides match TRBD1. The CDR3 spans 15 residues. V lost 5 bases, J lost 7 bases, and 11 bases stayed unmatched. Germline V lookup: CDR1 SGHTA, CDR2 FQGNSA. CDR3 nucleotide sequence: TGTGCCAGCAGCGTAGAGAGGGGGCGCAGGCAGCCCCAGCATTTT. Protein product: CASSVERGRRQPQHF.

The CDR3 nucleotides are TGTGCCAGCAGAGCCCAGGGTTCAGCGCCGGGGACCCAGTACTTC. Translation: CASRAQGSAPGTQYF. This chain uses TRBV5-6 with TRBJ2-5; D might be TRBD1 (5 bases). This CDR3 is 15 amino acids long. Germline loops: CDR1 SGHDT, CDR2 YYEEEE. V was cut by 5 bases and J by 7 bases, with 21 bases left in between.

Only a few counts were recorded for this clonotype. The CDR3 DNA is TGTGCCAGCAGCTTGGATCTTAGCGGGGGCATTCAGTACTTC. As protein: CASSLDLSGGIQYF. The J gene is TRBJ2-4, the V gene TRBV7-9; 9 bases map to TRBD2. Germline V CDR1 and CDR2: SEHNR, FQNEAQ (reference sequence). Trimming removed 3 bases from V and 9 bases from J; junction bases left unmatched: 6. This CDR3 comprises 14 residues.

This chain links TRBV5-1 with TRBJ2-5; a possible D gene is TRBD2 (5 bases). This CDR3 spans 14 amino acids. Germline V gives CDR1 SGHRS, CDR2 YFSETQ. The V and J ends lost 1 base and 5 bases respectively, with 12 bases between them. The CDR3 loop reads CASSLFRRGETQYF. Written as DNA, the CDR3 is TGCGCCAGCAGCTTGTTCCGGCGAGGGGAGACCCAGTACTTC. The whole variable domain, filled in from reference TRBV5-1 and TRBJ2-5, reads KAGVTQTPRYLIKTRGQQVTLSCSPISGHRSVSWYQQTPGQGLQFLFEYFSETQRNKGNFPGRFSGRQFSNSRSEMNVSTLELGDSALYLCASSLFRRGETQYFGPGTRLLVL.

This clonotype was counted only a few times. This chain joins TRBV12-3 or TRBV12-4 and TRBJ1-1, with 8 bases matching TRBD1. The CDR3 spans 14 residues. V lost 6 bases, J lost 0 bases, and 3 bases stayed unmatched. The CDR3 bases are TGTGCCAGCAGCGCACAGGGGGTGAACACTGAAGCTTTCTTT. It codes for CASSAQGVNTEAFF.

Ten or more counts support this clonotype. The rearrangement joins TRBV5-1 to TRBJ1-1, with D hard to call. Germline CDR1 is SGHRS and CDR2 is YFSETQ. The CDR3 runs to 13 residues. Deletions cut 0 bases from V and 2 bases from J, with 5 bases between. The CDR3 DNA is TGCGCCAGCAGCTTGGGGTCTAACACTGAAGCTTTCTTT. It yields the protein CASSLGSNTEAFF.

There are a few counts of this clonotype. The rearrangement joins TRBV6-5 to TRBJ2-2; TRBD1 is a possible D gene (5 bases). The germline V gene has CDR1 MNHEY and CDR2 SVGAGI. V lost 2 bases to trimming and J lost 5 bases, with 12 bases between them. The CDR3 spans 15 residues. The CDR3 region is CASSYGDRYTGELFF. In nucleotides, the CDR3 is TGTGCCAGCAGTTACGGTGACAGATATACCGGGGAGCTGTTTTTT.

A few counts support this clonotype. This chain links TRBV20-1 with TRBJ2-7; maybe TRBD2 (6 bases). Between the trimmed V and J ends, which lost 5 bases and 0 bases, there was a span of 20 bases. From germline, CDR1 is DFQATT and CDR2 SNEGSKA (reference sequence). The CDR3 has 16 residues. The CDR3 sequence: CSASRWGRESSYEQYF. As DNA, the CDR3 is TGCAGTGCTTCGAGGTGGGGACGGGAGAGCTCCTACGAGCAGTACTTC.

This clonotype appeared a few times. V and J are TRBV5-1 and TRBJ1-1; a weak D match, TRBD1 (6 bases). CDR1 is SGHRS, CDR2 YFSETQ, per germline. There are 16 residues in the CDR3. The germline V and J ends were trimmed by 4 bases and 5 bases, with 21 bases remaining between them. The CDR3 is CASSPGAGEGGTEAFF. As DNA, the CDR3 is TGCGCCAGCAGCCCTGGAGCTGGGGAAGGGGGGACTGAAGCTTTCTTT.

V usage is TRBV24-1 and J usage is TRBJ2-5, with D perhaps TRBD2 (5 bases). CDR3 length equals 17 residues. Germline assignment: CDR1 KGHDR and CDR2 SFDVKD. Deletions cut 0 bases from V and 3 bases from J, with 16 bases between. The CDR3 spells CATSDLGSGTVEETQYF. The DNA for the CDR3 is TGTGCCACCAGTGATTTGGGGAGCGGTACGGTAGAAGAGACCCAGTACTTC.

This clonotype has a count of ten or more. The J gene is TRBJ2-7, the V gene TRBV6-1; 10 bases map to TRBD1. Germline V gene lookup returns CDR1 MNHNS and CDR2 SASEGT. The CDR3 is made up of 16 amino acids. Losses at the gene ends were 7 bases for V and 3 bases for J; bases not matched to a gene: 12. DNA for the CDR3: TGTGCCAGCACCTTTTCGTTCGGGACAGGGGTCTACGAGCAGTACTTC. The encoded protein is CASTFSFGTGVYEQYF.

In this sample, this clonotype turned up a few times. This chain joins TRBV7-2 and TRBJ1-4; the match to TRBD1 covers 10 bases. V dropped 2 bases and J dropped 4; count of bases not matched to a gene: 19. This CDR3 is built from 21 residues. From germline, CDR1 is SGHTA and CDR2 FQGNSA. The DNA of the CDR3 is TGTGCCAGCAGCTTACGGAGCCGGAATTGGGACAGGGGCAAATATAATGAAAAACTGTTTTTT. Its translation: CASSLRSRNWDRGKYNEKLFF.

This clonotype was counted between two and nine times. The rearrangement joins TRBV19 to TRBJ2-1; 8 positions agree with TRBD2. Looked up from germline, CDR1 is LNHDA and CDR2 is SQIVND (reference sequence). The CDR3 has 16 amino acids. After removal of 5 bases from V and 6 bases from J, the junction contained 12 bases not matched to a gene. The CDR3 reads CASSYGRGGDINEQFF. The CDR3 region has the DNA TGTGCCAGTAGTTATGGCCGGGGGGGTGATATCAATGAGCAGTTCTTC.

V gene TRBV20-1 combines with J gene TRBJ2-3, with D perhaps given as TRBD1 or TRBD2 (6 bases each). V lost 4 bases, J lost 4 bases, and 15 bases lay in between. From germline, CDR1 is DFQATT and CDR2 SNEGSKA (reference sequence). The CDR3 is 14 amino acids. The DNA of the CDR3 is TGCAGTGCTATCGTACCAAGGGGGGCAGATACGCAGTATTTT. Its protein product is CSAIVPRGADTQYF.